This TCR beta chain is drawn from a study of Ad26.COV2.S vaccination and SARS-CoV-2 variants. Study as a whole: Administration of Ad26.COV2.S was intramuscular, either once or twice 56 days apart. Study-wide results and limits: Reportedly, after vaccination the spike-specific CD8+ and CD4+ T cell responses displayed substantial breadth. Higher spike-specific TCR breadth was found in vaccine recipients than in placebo recipients. Non-spike TCR breadth showed similarity between vaccine and placebo recipients.

The treatment here: 15 to 20 received Ad26.COV2.S at low or high dose, single or two shots; 5 received placebo; per-sample allocation not given. Day 63 after the first injection of vaccine or placebo was the sampling time. TCRdb keeps only in-frame clones here, not all; method: immunoSEQ multiplex PCR. The sample carries around 300,000 clones, roughly 90% recorded once. CDR1 is MDHEN, CDR2 SYDVKM, per germline. Trimming took 5 bases from V and 0 from J; bases not matched to a gene: 7. This CDR3 has 15 residues. To note about this clone: What it binds is not known. Other DNA sequences in this specimen translate into the identical CDR3.

Sequenced material: peripheral blood, taken in a trial of Ad26.COV2.S vaccine versus placebo. The source of this sequence is a person aged 18-60 years who received the Ad26.COV2.S COVID-19 vaccine or a placebo. The chain carries TRBV28 and TRBJ2-7; TRBD1 matches 7 bases. CDR3 sequence (DNA): TGTGCCAGCAGTCCAATCGACAGGGACTCCTACGAGCAGTACTTC. It translates to CASSPIDRDSYEQYF. Full variable domain (outside the CDR3, taken from reference TRBV28 and TRBJ2-7): DVKVTQSSRYLVKRTGEKVFLECVQDMDHENMFWYRQDPGLGLRLIYFSYDVKMKEKGDIPEGYSVSREKKERFSLILESASTNQTSMYLCASSPIDRDSYEQYFGPGTRLTVT.